This T cell receptor (beta chain) came from a study of regulatory T cells in long-lasting Graves disease. Study overall: The antithyroid drugs taken by newly diagnosed Graves' patients had been used for under 3 months. The study's findings and limits: Persistent disease favored TRBV28, TRBJ1-2 and TRBJ2-5.

Building the TCR beta libraries relied on iRepertoire HTBI primers, and CDR3 regions underwent Arm-PCR. TCRdb recomputed calls from the multiplex PCR reads with MiXCR, one row per CDR3 protein. The sample includes 530,000 or so distinct CDR3 sequences, approximately 13% of them seen just once. The germline V gene encodes CDR1 LNHDA and CDR2 SQIVND (reference sequence). Trimming pared 5 bases from V and 6 bases from J, leaving 16 bases between. The CDR3 runs 15 residues. About this clonotype itself: What it binds is unknown.

Indicated time point: newly diagnosed GD, antithyroid drugs for less than 3 months. RNA isolated from PBMCs was used to make the TCR library. This sample also belongs to another study, concerning T cells in Graves' hyperthyroidism and ophthalmopathy. That publication notes: It was considered stable Graves' hyperthyroidism when ophthalmopathy did not progress within 18 months. Used for diagnoses were clinical symptoms, serum thyroxine and TRAb, thyroid ultrasound and orbital computed tomography.

This TCR came from a man in his thirties or forties with Graves disease. This sequence joins TRBV19 and TRBJ1-4; D gene uncertain. The sequencing used peripheral blood mononuclear cells (PBMCs), collected at new diagnosis, from a patient treated with antithyroid drugs. CDR3 loop: CASSPRAGLYEKLFF. The CDR3 coding sequence is TGTGCCAGTAGTCCCCGGGCAGGCCTGTATGAAAAACTGTTTTTT.